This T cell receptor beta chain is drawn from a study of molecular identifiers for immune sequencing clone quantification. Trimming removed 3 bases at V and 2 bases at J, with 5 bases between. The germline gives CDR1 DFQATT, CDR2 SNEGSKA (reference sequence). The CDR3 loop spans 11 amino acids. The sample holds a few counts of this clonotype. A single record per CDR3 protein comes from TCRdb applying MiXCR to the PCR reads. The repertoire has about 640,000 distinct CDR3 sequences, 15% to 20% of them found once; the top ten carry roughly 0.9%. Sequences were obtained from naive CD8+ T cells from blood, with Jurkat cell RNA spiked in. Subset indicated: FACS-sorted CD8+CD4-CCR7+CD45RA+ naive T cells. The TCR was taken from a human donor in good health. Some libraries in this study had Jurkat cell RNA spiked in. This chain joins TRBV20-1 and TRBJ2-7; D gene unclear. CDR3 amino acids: CSASWAYEQYF. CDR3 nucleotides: TGCAGTGCTAGTTGGGCCTACGAGCAGTACTTC.